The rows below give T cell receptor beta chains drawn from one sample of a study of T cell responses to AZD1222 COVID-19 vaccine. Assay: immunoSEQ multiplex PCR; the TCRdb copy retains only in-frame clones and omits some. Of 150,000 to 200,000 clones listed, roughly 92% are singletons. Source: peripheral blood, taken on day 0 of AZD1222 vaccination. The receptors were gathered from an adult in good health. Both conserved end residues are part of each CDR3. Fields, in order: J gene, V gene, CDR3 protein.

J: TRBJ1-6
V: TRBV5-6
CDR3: CASSLKAGNYNSPLHF

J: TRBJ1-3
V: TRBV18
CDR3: CASSPPGSGTAGNTIYF

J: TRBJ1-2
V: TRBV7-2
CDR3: CASSDRRDGYTF

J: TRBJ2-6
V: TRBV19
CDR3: CASARVSSGANVLTF

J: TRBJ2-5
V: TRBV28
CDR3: CASSLPLAGGLETQYF

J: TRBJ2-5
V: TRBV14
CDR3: CASSQQSYQETQYF

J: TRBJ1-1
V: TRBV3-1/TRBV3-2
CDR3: CASSPSGQGNTEAFF

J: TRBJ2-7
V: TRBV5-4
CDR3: CASSFGLGSYEQYF

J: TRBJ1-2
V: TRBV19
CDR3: CASTSDTYPGMYGYTF

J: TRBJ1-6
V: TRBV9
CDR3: CASSPGQGSPLHF

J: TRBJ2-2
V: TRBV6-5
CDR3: CASSPGTGHTGELFF

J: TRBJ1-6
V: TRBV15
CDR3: CATSRDQNSPLHF

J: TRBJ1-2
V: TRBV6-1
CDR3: CASSDLHSGDYGYTF

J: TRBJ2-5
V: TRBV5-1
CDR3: CASSPRGLGGSRETQYF

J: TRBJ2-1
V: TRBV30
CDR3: CAWLSGTSAYNEQFF

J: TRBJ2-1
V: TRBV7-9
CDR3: CASSLDGNGEQFF